Given below is one TCR beta chain in context. This sample was taken from a study of control samples from healthy donors and cancer patients. Assay used: immunoSEQ multiplex PCR; TCRdb lists only in-frame clones, some missing. The sample shows about 72,000 clones, 85% to 95% of them seen only once. Trimming took 4 bases from V and 5 from J; bases not matched to a gene: 3. The V gene's germline CDR1 is SGHRS and CDR2 YFSETQ. CDR3 length: 14 residues. The V gene is TRBV5-1, the J gene TRBJ2-3; 11 bases line up with TRBD2. This TCR derives from a woman aged 55-69 years in good health. Specimen: blood. CDR3 protein: CASSPGLAEDTQYF. CDR3 DNA sequence: TGCGCCAGCAGCCCGGGACTAGCGGAAGATACGCAGTATTTT.